This T cell receptor (beta chain) emerged from a study of blood T cell repertoires in COVID-19. Germline CDR1 and CDR2: MNHEY and SMNVEV (reference sequence). V was pared by 2 bases and J by 6 bases, with 20 bases between. CDR3 size: 16 residues. Generated by immunoSEQ multiplex PCR, the TCRdb table keeps only in-frame clones and is missing some. The profile shows 320,000 or so clones, about 89% of them singletons. The participants were between about 18 and 90 years old and came from about two dozen US areas. This chain joins TRBV27 and TRBJ2-7; tentatively, D is TRBD1 (6 bases). This TCR came from a man between 60 and 75 years old who had recovered from COVID-19. What was sequenced was PBMCs or T cells enriched from blood (not recorded which). The CDR3 is CASSLVGRGLIAEQYF. As DNA, the CDR3 is TGTGCCAGCAGTTTAGTGGGCAGGGGTCTAATCGCCGAGCAGTACTTC.